Below, 30 T cell receptor beta chains from the same sample are listed, as sequenced in a study of blood T cells in healthy people across ages. A second about 7 to 11 cycle PCR used barcoded and J-beta primers. One entry per CDR3 protein results from TCRdb running MiXCR on the 5' RACE reads. The table lists some 1,800,000 distinct CDR3 sequences, 35% to 50% of them singletons. The sequencing sample was made of blood. These receptors originate from a human donor in good health.

In this sample, this clonotype turned up many times. The chain is built from TRBV7-3 and TRBJ2-1; 8 bases agree with TRBD2. The CDR3 length is 17 residues. CDR1 and CDR2 (germline): SGHTA, FQGTGA. The trim removed 6 bases at V and 2 bases at J, leaving 12 bases unmatched. CDR3 sequence (DNA): TGTGCCAGCAGTATAGGGGCTAGCGGGTGGACCTACAATGAGCAGTTCTTC. Its protein product is CASSIGASGWTYNEQFF. The full variable domain, completed using reference TRBV7-3 and TRBJ2-1, is GAGVSQTPSNKVTEKGKYVELRCDPISGHTALYWYRQSLGQGPEFLIYFQGTGAADDSGLPNDRFFAVRPEGSVSTLKIQRTERGDSAVYLCASSIGASGWTYNEQFFGPGTRLTVL.

This chain joins TRBV6-6 and TRBJ2-7; 7 positions match TRBD1. J gave up 3 bases and V 0 bases, and 14 bases lay outside the gene matches. The CDR3 has 18 amino acids. Looked up from germline, CDR1 is MNHNY and CDR2 is SVGAGI (reference sequence). CDR3 sequence: CASSYSIVPGTDSYEQYF. In DNA form, the CDR3 reads TGTGCCAGCAGTTACTCGATCGTTCCCGGGACAGACAGCTACGAGCAGTACTTC.

This sequence joins TRBV4-3 and TRBJ2-1; no clear D. Germline V CDR1 and CDR2: LGHNA, YSLEER. The CDR3 is made up of 17 amino acids. Trimming left V 1 base short and J 4 bases short, with 17 bases between. The DNA of the CDR3 is TGCGCCAGCAGCCAAGGCCCCTCTGGGTCAGCATACAATGAGCAGTTCTTC. Protein sequence: CASSQGPSGSAYNEQFF.

This clonotype occurred a few times. The rearrangement joins TRBV7-2 to TRBJ2-1, with TRBD1 matching 8 bases. The germline CDR1 and CDR2 sequences are SGHTA and FQGNSA. The CDR3 has 13 amino acids. Trimming at V came to 5 bases and at J to 8 bases, leaving 5 bases not matched to a gene. In nucleotides, the CDR3 is TGTGCCAGCAGCCCCAGGGGGCGGGATGAGCAGTTCTTC. This gives the protein CASSPRGRDEQFF.

The sample holds a few counts of this clonotype. The chain is built from TRBV20-1 and TRBJ2-1; 7 bases match TRBD1. V dropped 0 bases and J dropped 9; count of bases not matched to a gene: 5. Per the germline V gene, CDR1 is DFQATT and CDR2 is SNEGSKA (reference sequence). The CDR3 extends over 13 amino acids. This chain's CDR3 is CSARETGIFEQFF. CDR3 bases: TGCAGTGCTAGAGAGACAGGGATTTTTGAGCAGTTCTTC.

In this sample, this clonotype turned up many times. The CDR3 region has the DNA TGTGCCAGCAGCCCCAGGGACAACTCCTACGAGCAGTACTTC. It specifies CASSPRDNSYEQYF. J is TRBJ2-7 and V is TRBV6-6, with a tentative D call TRBD1 (6 bases). V lost 6 bases, J lost 0 bases, and 12 bases lay in between. The CDR3 sequence is 14 residues long. Looked up from germline, CDR1 is MNHNY and CDR2 is SVGAGI (reference sequence).

This clonotype was counted only a few times. This chain joins TRBV20-1 and TRBJ1-5; D is possibly TRBD1 (5 bases). The CDR3 has 15 amino acids. V was trimmed by 3 bases and J by 6 bases, leaving 18 bases between them. Germline V gene lookup returns CDR1 DFQATT and CDR2 SNEGSKA (reference sequence). The CDR3 spells CSASQAGGSGQPQHF. CDR3 in DNA: TGCAGTGCTAGTCAGGCCGGGGGTTCGGGTCAGCCCCAGCATTTT.

This clonotype came up a few times. The chain uses TRBV12-5 and TRBJ2-1; TRBD1 is a possible D gene (5 bases). The CDR3 extends over 13 amino acids. Trimming removed 3 bases at V and 9 bases at J, with 12 bases between. Germline CDR1 is LGHNT and CDR2 is FRNRAP. CDR3 protein: CASGFVLQGEQFF. DNA for the CDR3: TGTGCTAGTGGTTTTGTACTCCAGGGTGAGCAGTTCTTC.

Here the CDR3 DNA reads TGTGCCAGCTCACCCCAGGGATCCACAGGGAGTAACACTGAAGCTTTCTTT. Translation: CASSPQGSTGSNTEAFF. V and J are TRBV18 and TRBJ1-1; D perhaps matches TRBD1 (6 bases). Trimming pared 3 bases from V and 2 bases from J, leaving 19 bases between. This CDR3 spans 17 amino acids. Germline CDR1 and CDR2: KGHSH and LQKENI.

The chain links TRBV12-3 or TRBV12-4 to TRBJ2-5; 9 bases are a match to TRBD1. J was trimmed by 5 bases and V by 5 bases; bases with no gene match: 9. The CDR3 contains 15 residues. CDR3 region: CASSPWTGDTETQYF. The CDR3 DNA is TGTGCCAGCAGTCCCTGGACAGGGGATACGGAGACCCAGTACTTC.

In this sample, this clonotype turned up a few times. J is TRBJ2-5 and V is TRBV7-9; 12 nucleotides agree with TRBD2. Germline trimming cut 5 bases from V and 5 bases from J; bases unmatched to any gene: 12. Germline CDR1 SEHNR, CDR2 FQNEAQ (reference sequence). This CDR3 is built from 17 residues. The CDR3 DNA is TGTGCCAGCAGCCCCAGGACTAGCGGGGCCTTGAGTGAGACCCAGTACTTC. Its translation is CASSPRTSGALSETQYF.

The rearrangement links TRBV6-2 or TRBV6-3 to TRBJ2-5, with unresolved D. Trimming stripped 4 bases from V and 3 bases from J, with 12 bases between. Germline assignment: CDR1 MNHEY and CDR2 SVGEGT. CDR3 size: 14 residues. CDR3 residues: CASSSGAGEETQYF. The CDR3 DNA follows: TGTGCCAGCAGTTCCGGAGCCGGAGAAGAGACCCAGTACTTC.

For this clonotype: The CDR3 end shows no conserved phenylalanine or tryptophan, and so a read error is likely. The chain has TRBV5-1 and TRBJ2-5; 10 nucleotides line up with TRBD1. V shed 0 bases, J shed 3 bases, and the junction held 2 bases outside the gene matches. Germline V lookup: CDR1 SGHRS, CDR2 YFSETQ. The CDR3 runs to 15 residues. CDR3 residues: CASSLAGTGEETQYY. In DNA, the CDR3 is TGCGCCAGCAGCTTGGCGGGGACAGGGGAAGAGACCCAGTACTAC.

This chain connects TRBV12-3 or TRBV12-4 to TRBJ2-5, with D possibly matching TRBD2 (5 bases). Between the trimmed V and J ends, which lost 3 bases and 11 bases, there was a span of 25 bases. The CDR3 has 16 amino acids. The CDR3 DNA reads as TGTGCCAGCAGTTTTTGGGGTATCGAGCGGTACAATGAGCAGTACTTC. Translated: CASSFWGIERYNEQYF.

This clonotype was picked up a small number of times. The chain combines TRBV12-3 or TRBV12-4 with TRBJ2-1, with TRBD1 identical over 8 bases. The CDR3 consists of 15 residues. The trim removed 5 bases at V and 4 bases at J, leaving 7 bases unmatched. CDR3 sequence: CASSTYRGIYNEQFF. The CDR3 region has the DNA TGTGCCAGCAGTACGTACAGGGGGATTTACAATGAGCAGTTCTTC.

The chain is built from TRBV20-1 and TRBJ2-7; D is unresolved. CDR1 and CDR2 (germline): DFQATT, SNEGSKA (reference sequence). This CDR3 comprises 14 residues. With 0 bases removed from V and 4 bases from J, the gap between germline ends came to 13 bases. The CDR3 region is CSAREPGSSYEQYF. In DNA, the CDR3 is TGCAGTGCTAGAGAACCTGGGTCCTCTTACGAGCAGTACTTC.

This clonotype has more than one count but fewer than ten. The genes are TRBV4-1 and TRBJ1-1, with unresolved D. The length of the CDR3 is 17 residues. Trimming removed 0 bases at V and 1 base at J, with 15 bases between. Germline CDR1 reads MGHRA; CDR2 reads YSYEKL. The CDR3 region is CASSQEIGGVSNTEAFF. The CDR3, as DNA: TGCGCCAGCAGCCAAGAAATAGGCGGGGTTTCGAACACTGAAGCTTTCTTT.

This CDR3 is CASSRGRVGDTQYF. The CDR3, as DNA: TGTGCCAGCAGCAGGGGGCGGGTCGGAGATACGCAGTATTTT. V gene TRBV6-1 combines with J gene TRBJ2-3; 8 positions agree with TRBD1. This CDR3 spans 14 amino acids. V was pared by 6 bases and J by 5 bases, with 7 bases of the junction left unmatched. Germline V gene sequence: CDR1 MNHNS, CDR2 SASEGT.

As to this clonotype: One end of the junction does not line up with germline, which may come from a read error. Written as DNA, the CDR3 is TGCAGCGTTGCAAGGACAGGGGGAAAAGAGACCCACTACTTC. Translation: CSVARTGGKETHYF. This rearrangement joins TRBV29-1 to TRBJ2-5; 10 nucleotides match TRBD1. Germline V gene lookup returns CDR1 SQVTM and CDR2 ANQGSEA. This CDR3 has 14 residues.

The V call is TRBV12-3 or TRBV12-4, the J call TRBJ1-2; D is ambiguous. The CDR3 is 15 amino acids. The V gene lost 6 bases and the J gene lost 4 bases, with 18 bases spanning the gap. DNA of the CDR3: TGTGCCAGCAGCCCTAATGTCGGGTCGGGCTATGGCTACACCTTC. Protein product: CASSPNVGSGYGYTF.

The chain is built from TRBV9 and TRBJ1-2; a weak D match, TRBD1 (6 bases). V was pared by 3 bases and J by 4 bases, with 13 bases between. The CDR3 has 14 amino acids. CDR1 and CDR2 (germline): SGDLS, YYNGEE. CDR3 sequence (DNA): TGTGCCAGCAGCGCAACGGACAGCCCCTATGGCTACACCTTC. Translation: CASSATDSPYGYTF.

The rearrangement joins TRBV29-1 to TRBJ2-5; 7 nucleotides line up with TRBD1. The last part of the DNA fits TRBJ2-7 better; the J call may be wrong. Per the germline V gene, CDR1 is SQVTM and CDR2 is ANQGSEA. CDR3 size: 14 residues. The CDR3 DNA follows: TGCAGCGTTGGGATCCTAAAGACAGGGAGCGAGCAGTACTTC. The encoded protein is CSVGILKTGSEQYF.

The J gene is TRBJ1-2, the V gene TRBV6-6; D is unclear. Germline V lookup: CDR1 MNHNY, CDR2 SVGAGI (reference sequence). The CDR3 runs 13 residues. Trimming cost V 4 bases and J 3 bases, with 9 bases left between them. The DNA of the CDR3 is TGTGCCAGCAGTTTAGAGGACCACTATGGCTACACCTTC. It specifies CASSLEDHYGYTF.

On this clonotype itself: Relative to the germline gene, one junction end is altered; a read error may explain this. This sequence joins TRBV29-1 and TRBJ2-6; 7 bases match TRBD1. The CDR3 spans 14 residues. Germline CDR1 is SQVTM and CDR2 is ANQGSEA. In nucleotides, the CDR3 is TGCAGCGTTGGGCCCCCGACAGGGTCCAACGTCCAGACTTTC. Its protein product is CSVGPPTGSNVQTF.

The rearrangement links TRBV5-1 to TRBJ2-2, with D unresolved. The CDR3 extends over 15 amino acids. Per germline, CDR1 SGHRS and CDR2 YFSETQ. Trimming took 1 base from V and 4 from J, leaving 11 bases between them. CDR3 loop: CASSLRALGTGELFF. In DNA, the CDR3 is TGCGCCAGCAGCTTGAGGGCTCTAGGCACCGGGGAGCTGTTTTTT.

CDR3 DNA sequence: TGTGCCAGCAGCCAAGGAGGCTCGGGACCCCTCCACTTT. Residues: CASSQGGSGPLHF. This chain links TRBV3-1 with TRBJ1-6; D is undetermined. V lost 1 base and J lost 12, with 10 bases in between. The CDR3 length is 13 residues. Germline CDR1 reads LGHDT; CDR2 reads YNNKEL (reference sequence).

This sequence joins TRBV7-2 and TRBJ2-1; D may match TRBD1 or TRBD2 (5 bases each). The CDR3 spans 16 residues. Trimming cost V 6 bases and J 0 bases, with 15 bases left between them. CDR1 is SGHTA, CDR2 FQGNSA, per germline. The CDR3 coding sequence is TGTGCCAGCAGTTCCGACCGGGACGTCTCCTACAATGAGCAGTTCTTC. It codes for CASSSDRDVSYNEQFF.

This sequence joins TRBV5-1 and TRBJ1-2; D unclear. CDR1 and CDR2 from the germline V gene are SGHRS and YFSETQ. This CDR3 is 14 amino acids long. Between the trimmed V and J ends, which lost 1 base and 6 bases, there was a span of 13 bases. The CDR3 here is CASSLLDLMDGYTF. CDR3 coding DNA: TGCGCCAGCAGCTTGTTGGATCTAATGGATGGCTACACCTTC.

As to this clonotype: Its ends do not fully match the called genes, so a read error is possible. The chain links TRBV7-2 to TRBJ1-5; 12 bases fit TRBD1. CDR3 length equals 20 residues. Germline CDR1 SGHTA, CDR2 FQGNSA. The CDR3 sequence is CASTLRAGTGGTLSNQPQHF. CDR3 DNA sequence: TGTGCCAGCACCTTAAGGGCCGGGACAGGGGGCACGTTGAGCAATCAGCCCCAGCATTTT.

The chain uses TRBV11-3 and TRBJ2-3; 9 nucleotides line up with TRBD2. Germline values: CDR1 SGHNT, CDR2 YENEEA. With 7 bases clipped from V and 6 bases from J, the junction kept 11 bases outside the gene matches. The CDR3 is 15 amino acids. The CDR3 is CASTLGGGEWDTQYF. The CDR3 DNA reads as TGTGCCAGCACCCTCGGCGGGGGGGAGTGGGATACGCAGTATTTT.